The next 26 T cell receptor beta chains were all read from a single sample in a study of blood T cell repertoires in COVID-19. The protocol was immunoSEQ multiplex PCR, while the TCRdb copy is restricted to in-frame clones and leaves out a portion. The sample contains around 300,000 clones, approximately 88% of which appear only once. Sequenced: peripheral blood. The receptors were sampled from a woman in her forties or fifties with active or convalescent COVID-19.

The CDR3 DNA follows: TGTGCCCTTCGGGACAATCGGAAGGAGCAGTACTTC. The encoded protein is CALRDNRKEQYF. The V call is TRBV30, the J call TRBJ2-7, with a weak D call TRBD1 (6 bases). Trimming removed 8 bases at V and 7 bases at J, with 18 bases between. This CDR3 comprises 12 residues. CDR1 and CDR2 (germline): GTSNPN, SVGIG (reference sequence).

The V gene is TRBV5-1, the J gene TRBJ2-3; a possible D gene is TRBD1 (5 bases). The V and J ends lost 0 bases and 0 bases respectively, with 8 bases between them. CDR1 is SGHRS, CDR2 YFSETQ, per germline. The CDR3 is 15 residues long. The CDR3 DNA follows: TGCGCCAGCAGCTTGGGCAGGGTTAGCACAGATACGCAGTATTTT. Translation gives CASSLGRVSTDTQYF. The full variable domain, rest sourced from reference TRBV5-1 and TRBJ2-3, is KAGVTQTPRYLIKTRGQQVTLSCSPISGHRSVSWYQQTPGQGLQFLFEYFSETQRNKGNFPGRFSGRQFSNSRSEMNVSTLELGDSALYLCASSLGRVSTDTQYFGPGTRLTVL.

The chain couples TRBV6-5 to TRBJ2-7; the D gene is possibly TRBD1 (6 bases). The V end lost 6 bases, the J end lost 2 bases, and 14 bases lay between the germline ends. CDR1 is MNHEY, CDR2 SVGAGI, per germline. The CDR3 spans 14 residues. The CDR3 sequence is CASSYDRTAYEQYF. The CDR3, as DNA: TGTGCCAGCAGCTACGACAGGACCGCCTACGAGCAGTACTTC.

DNA of the CDR3: TGTGCCAGTAGTAGCGGGGCGCCGGGCTATGGCTACACCTTC. It yields the protein CASSSGAPGYGYTF. The chain carries TRBV19 and TRBJ1-2, with D possibly TRBD1 on 5 matching bases. V was cut by 4 bases and J by 4 bases, with 13 bases left in between. There are 14 residues in the CDR3. CDR1 is LNHDA, CDR2 SQIVND, per germline (reference sequence).

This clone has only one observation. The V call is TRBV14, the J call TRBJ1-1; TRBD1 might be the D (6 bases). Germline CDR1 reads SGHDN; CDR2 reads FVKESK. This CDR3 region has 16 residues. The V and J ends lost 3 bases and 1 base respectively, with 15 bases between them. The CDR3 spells CASSQDLRGANTEAFF. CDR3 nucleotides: TGTGCCAGCAGCCAGGACCTCAGGGGAGCGAACACTGAAGCTTTCTTT.

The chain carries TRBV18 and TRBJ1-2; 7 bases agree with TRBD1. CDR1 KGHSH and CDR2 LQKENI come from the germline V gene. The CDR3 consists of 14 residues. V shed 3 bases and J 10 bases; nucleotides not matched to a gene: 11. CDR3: CASSPPTGYYFYTF. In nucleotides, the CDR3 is TGTGCCAGCTCACCCCCGACAGGGTATTATTTCTACACCTTC.

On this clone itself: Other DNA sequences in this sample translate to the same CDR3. CDR3 in DNA: TGTGCCAGCAGTAGAGACAGGGGAGGCAATCAGCCCCAGCATTTT. It is translated as CASSRDRGGNQPQHF. This sequence joins TRBV6-5 and TRBJ1-5, with 8 bases aligning to TRBD1. CDR1 and CDR2 (germline): MNHEY, SVGAGI. V was clipped by 5 bases and J by 2 bases; unmatched bases: 5. The CDR3 length is 15 residues.

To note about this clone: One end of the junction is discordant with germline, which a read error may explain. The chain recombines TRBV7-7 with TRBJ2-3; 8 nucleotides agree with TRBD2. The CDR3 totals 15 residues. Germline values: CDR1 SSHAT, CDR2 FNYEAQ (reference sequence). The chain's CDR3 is CASSLLAGSTDTQYF. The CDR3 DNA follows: TGTGCTAGCAGCTTATTAGCGGGGAGCACAGATACGCAGTATTTT.

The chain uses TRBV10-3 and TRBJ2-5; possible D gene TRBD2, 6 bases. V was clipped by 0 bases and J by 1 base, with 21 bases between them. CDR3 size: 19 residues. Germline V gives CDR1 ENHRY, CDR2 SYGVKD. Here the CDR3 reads CAISESWAGGEFFQETQYF. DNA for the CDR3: TGTGCCATCAGTGAGTCGTGGGCAGGCGGGGAATTCTTCCAAGAGACCCAGTACTTC.

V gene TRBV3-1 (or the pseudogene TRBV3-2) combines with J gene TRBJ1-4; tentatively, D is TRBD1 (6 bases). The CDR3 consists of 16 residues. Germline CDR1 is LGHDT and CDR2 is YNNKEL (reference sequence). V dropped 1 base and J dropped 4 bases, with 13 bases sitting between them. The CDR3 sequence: CASSQVESRGNEKLFF. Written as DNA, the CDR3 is TGTGCCAGCAGCCAAGTCGAGAGCAGGGGTAATGAAAAACTGTTTTTT.

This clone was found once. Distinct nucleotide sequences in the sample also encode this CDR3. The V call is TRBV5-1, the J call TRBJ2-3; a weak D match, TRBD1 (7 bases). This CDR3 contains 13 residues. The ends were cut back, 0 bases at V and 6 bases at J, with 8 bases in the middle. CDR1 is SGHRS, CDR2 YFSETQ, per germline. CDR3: CASSLAGGDTQYF. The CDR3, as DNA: TGCGCCAGCAGCTTGGCAGGGGGGGATACGCAGTATTTT.

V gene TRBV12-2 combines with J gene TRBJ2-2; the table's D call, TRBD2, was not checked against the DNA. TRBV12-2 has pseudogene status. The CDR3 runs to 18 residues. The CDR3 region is CASRLLSSGRAFAGELFF. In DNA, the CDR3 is TGTGCAAGTCGCTTGTTGTCTAGCGGGAGGGCCTTCGCCGGGGAGCTGTTTTTT.

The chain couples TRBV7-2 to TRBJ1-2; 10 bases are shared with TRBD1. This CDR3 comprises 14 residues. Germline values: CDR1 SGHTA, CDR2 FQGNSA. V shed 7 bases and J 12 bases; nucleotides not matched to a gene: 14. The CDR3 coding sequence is TGTGCCAGCATTATCAACTCCGGGACAGGGGTACACACCTTC. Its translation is CASIINSGTGVHTF.

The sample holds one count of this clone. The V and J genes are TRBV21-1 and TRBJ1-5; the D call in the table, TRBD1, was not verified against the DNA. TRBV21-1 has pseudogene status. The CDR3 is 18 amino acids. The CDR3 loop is CASSKNHRGMGGNQPQHF. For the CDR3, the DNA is TGTGCCAGCAGCAAAAATCACAGGGGAATGGGAGGCAATCAGCCCCAGCATTTT.

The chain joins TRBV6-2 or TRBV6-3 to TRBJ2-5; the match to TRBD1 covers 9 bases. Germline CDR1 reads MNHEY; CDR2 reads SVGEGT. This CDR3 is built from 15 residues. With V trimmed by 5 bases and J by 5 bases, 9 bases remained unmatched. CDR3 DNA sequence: TGTGCCAGCAGTACTCCCGGGACAGGGCGTGAGACCCAGTACTTC. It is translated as CASSTPGTGRETQYF.

CDR3: CASSSSTSDRDYQPQHF. The CDR3 nucleotides read TGTGCCAGCAGCTCCTCGACTTCGGACAGGGACTATCAGCCCCAGCATTTT. V usage is TRBV5-8 and J usage is TRBJ1-5; 8 bases map to TRBD1. After removal of 3 bases from V and 5 bases from J, the junction contained 13 bases not matched to a gene. This CDR3 region has 17 residues. Germline CDR1 SGHTS, CDR2 YDEGEE.

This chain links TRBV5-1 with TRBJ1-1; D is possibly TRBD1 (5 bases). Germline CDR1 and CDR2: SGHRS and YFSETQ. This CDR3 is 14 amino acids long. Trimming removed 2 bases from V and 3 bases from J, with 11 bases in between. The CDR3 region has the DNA TGCGCCAGCAGCTTACAGGACCTCGACACTGAAGCTTTCTTT. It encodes CASSLQDLDTEAFF.

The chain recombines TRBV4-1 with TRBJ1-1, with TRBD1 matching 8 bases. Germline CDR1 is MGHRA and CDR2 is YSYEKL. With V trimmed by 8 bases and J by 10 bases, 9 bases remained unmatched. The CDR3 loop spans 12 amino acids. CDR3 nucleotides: TGCGCCAGCGAAGGGACAGGCGACGTAGCTTTCTTT. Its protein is CASEGTGDVAFF.

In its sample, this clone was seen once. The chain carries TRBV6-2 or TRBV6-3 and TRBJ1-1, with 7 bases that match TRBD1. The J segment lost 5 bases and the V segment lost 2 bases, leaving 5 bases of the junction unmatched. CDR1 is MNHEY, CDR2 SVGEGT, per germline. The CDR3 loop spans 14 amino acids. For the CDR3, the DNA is TGTGCCAGCAGTTACGGAGGGGGCGAAACTGAAGCTTTCTTT. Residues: CASSYGGGETEAFF.

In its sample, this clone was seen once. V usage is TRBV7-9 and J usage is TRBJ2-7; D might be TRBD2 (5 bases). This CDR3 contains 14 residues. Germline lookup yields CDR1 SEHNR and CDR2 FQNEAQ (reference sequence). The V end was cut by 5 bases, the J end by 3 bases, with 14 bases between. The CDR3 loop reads CASSPLDGLYEQYF. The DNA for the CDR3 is TGTGCCAGCAGCCCCTTGGACGGACTCTACGAGCAGTACTTC.

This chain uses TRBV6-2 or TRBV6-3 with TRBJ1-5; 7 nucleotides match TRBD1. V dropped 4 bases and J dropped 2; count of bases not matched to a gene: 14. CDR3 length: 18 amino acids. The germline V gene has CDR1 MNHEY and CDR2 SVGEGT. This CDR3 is CASSSHLPTGYGNQPQHF. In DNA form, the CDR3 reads TGTGCCAGCAGTTCCCACCTCCCGACAGGGTATGGCAATCAGCCCCAGCATTTT.

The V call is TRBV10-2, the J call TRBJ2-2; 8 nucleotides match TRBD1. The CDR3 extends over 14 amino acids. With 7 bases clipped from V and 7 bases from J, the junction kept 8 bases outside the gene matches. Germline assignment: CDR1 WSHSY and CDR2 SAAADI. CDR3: CASTPGTGNGELFF. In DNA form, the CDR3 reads TGCGCCAGCACTCCTGGGACAGGCAACGGGGAGCTGTTTTTT.

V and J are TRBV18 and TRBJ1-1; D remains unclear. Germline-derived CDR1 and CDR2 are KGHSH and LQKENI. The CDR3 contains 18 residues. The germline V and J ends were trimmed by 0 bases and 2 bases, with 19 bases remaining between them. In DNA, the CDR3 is TGTGCCAGCTCACCACCGGTAAATCCACGAGTTGCAAACACTGAAGCTTTCTTT. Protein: CASSPPVNPRVANTEAFF.

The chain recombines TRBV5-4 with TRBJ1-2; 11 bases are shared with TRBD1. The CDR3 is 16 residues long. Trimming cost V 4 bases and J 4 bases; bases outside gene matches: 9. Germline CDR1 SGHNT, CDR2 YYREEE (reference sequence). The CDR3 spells CASSPLWDRGTYGYTF. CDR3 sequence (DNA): TGTGCCAGCAGCCCCCTTTGGGACAGGGGGACCTATGGCTACACCTTC. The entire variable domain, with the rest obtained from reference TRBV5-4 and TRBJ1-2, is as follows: ETGVTQSPTHLIKTRGQQVTLRCSSQSGHNTVSWYQQALGQGPQFIFQYYREEENGRGNFPPRFSGLQFPNYSSELNVNALELDDSALYLCASSPLWDRGTYGYTFGSGTRLTVV.

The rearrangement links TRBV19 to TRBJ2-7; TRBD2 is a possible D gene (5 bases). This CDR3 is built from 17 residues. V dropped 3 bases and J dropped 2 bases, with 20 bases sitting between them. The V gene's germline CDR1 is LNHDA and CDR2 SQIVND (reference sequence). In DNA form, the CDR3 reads TGTGCCAGTAGTATGACTACTACTGGAGTCCGAGCCTACGAGCAGTACTTC. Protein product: CASSMTTTGVRAYEQYF.

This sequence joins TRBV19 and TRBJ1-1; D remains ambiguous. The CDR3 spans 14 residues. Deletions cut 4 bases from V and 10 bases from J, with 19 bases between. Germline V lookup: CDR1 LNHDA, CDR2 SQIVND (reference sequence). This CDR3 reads CASSRRRNSPGAFF. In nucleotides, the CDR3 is TGTGCCAGTAGTAGAAGGAGGAACAGCCCAGGAGCTTTCTTT. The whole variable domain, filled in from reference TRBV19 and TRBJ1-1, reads DGGITQSPKYLFRKEGQNVTLSCEQNLNHDAMYWYRQDPGQGLRLIYYSQIVNDFQKGDIAEGYSVSREKKESFPLTVTSAQKNPTAFYLCASSRRRNSPGAFFGQGTRLTVV.